This T cell receptor (beta chain) was retrieved from a study of response to subunit inactivated influenza vaccine (dated by TCRdb to the late 2010s). Looking at the study overall: To follow how T cells responded to a trivalent subunit inactivated influenza vaccine, the researchers relied on deep quantitative profiling of the T cell receptor repertoire.

Receptors were amplified or captured by RT-PCR. Sequencing was performed on an Illumina HiSeq 2500. TCRdb applied fastp at Q25 and MiXCR to the public reads, then kept only in-frame beta chains. Every entry covers one CDR3 protein and lists the most common genes and DNA from its rows. The sample yields 200,000 to 250,000 distinct CDR3 sequences; less than 15% were counted once. The biggest ten clones account for under 10% of the sample. Between the V and J ends, shortened by 0 bases and 5 bases respectively, the junction contains 25 bases. Per the germline V gene, LGHNA is the CDR1 and YNFKEQ is the CDR2. The CDR3 has 19 amino acids, counting the end cysteine and phenylalanine. Only the CDR3 portion is preserved as DNA: 57 bases, with reading frame beginning at the first base. General conclusions and limits of the study: The authors proposed that each seasonal influenza vaccination may bring in only a limited number of new T cells.

In its sample, this clonotype was seen a few times. The antigen it binds to is not known. Per-base quality was not reported, and no clone a single base away is much larger than it. Here the sequenced sample was non-naive T cells sorted from PBMCs, taken around 14 days before vaccination. The cell subset or site tag for this specimen amounts to: memory T cell fraction. The V gene is TRBV4-2 and the J gene is TRBJ2-5; a tentative D match to TRBD2 spans 6 bases. The receptor comes from a man aged 50 to 60 who received an inactivated influenza vaccine. Donor details come from another sample of the same person, matched by shared clones. The DNA reads as follows: TGTGCCAGCAGCCAAGATATCCCGCGGGGAGCACTCTCTCGGGAGACCCAGTACTTC. This codes for CASSQDIPRGALSRETQYF.